The 9 T cell receptor beta chains below all came from one sample that was sequenced in a study of a mutant IDH1 vaccine in newly diagnosed glioma. Assay used: immunoSEQ multiplex PCR; TCRdb lists only in-frame clones, some missing. Here the sample spans about 51,000 clones, roughly 80% being singletons. Time point here: baseline, week 1 (first vaccination visit). Indicated treatment: pre-vaccination baseline after standard-of-care therapy. The sequencing here drew on PBMCs, taken from a glioma patient treated with radiotherapy, temozolomide or both. All receptors come from a woman aged 40 to 50 with glioma.

The chain uses TRBV15 and TRBJ2-1, with 8 bases identical to TRBD1. CDR1 and CDR2 (germline): LNHNV, YYDKDF (reference sequence). This CDR3 has 18 residues. With V trimmed by 5 bases and J by 10 bases, 22 bases remained unmatched. CDR3: CATSVALSLFSGDREQFF. The CDR3 coding sequence is TGTGCCACCAGCGTCGCGCTTTCCCTATTTTCCGGGGACAGGGAGCAGTTCTTC. The whole variable domain, remainder taken from reference TRBV15 and TRBJ2-1, is DAMVIQNPRYQVTQFGKPVTLSCSQTLNHNVMYWYQQKSSQAPKLLFHYYDKDFNNEADTPDNFQSRRPNTSFCFLDIRSPGLGDTAMYLCATSVALSLFSGDREQFFGPGTRLTVL.

This clone was seen a handful of times. This chain connects TRBV5-1 to TRBJ1-6; D perhaps matches TRBD1 (6 bases). V was clipped by 4 bases and J by 3 bases, with 14 bases between them. CDR1 SGHRS and CDR2 YFSETQ come from the germline V gene. The CDR3 sequence is 16 residues long. For the CDR3, the DNA is TGCGCCAGCAGCCCTCGGGGACACCTCTATAATTCACCCCTCCACTTT. It specifies CASSPRGHLYNSPLHF.

This clone appeared once. The chain uses TRBV5-1 and TRBJ1-5; 10 nucleotides align to TRBD1. Per the germline V gene, CDR1 is SGHRS and CDR2 is YFSETQ. J lost 4 bases, V lost 2 bases, and 3 bases had no gene match. This CDR3 is 15 amino acids long. The CDR3: CASSLAGQGNQPQHF. The DNA for the CDR3 is TGCGCCAGCAGCTTAGCGGGACAGGGGAATCAGCCCCAGCATTTT.

The chain employs TRBV6-5 and TRBJ2-6; D not certain. CDR3 length: 16 residues. In germline, CDR1 is MNHEY, CDR2 SVGAGI. The ends were cut back, 0 bases at V and 0 bases at J, with 6 bases in the middle. The CDR3 region is CASSYSDGSGANVLTF. In DNA, the CDR3 is TGTGCCAGCAGTTACTCTGACGGCTCTGGGGCCAACGTCCTGACTTTC.

For this clone: One end of the junction fails to match germline, which may point to a read error. The chain has TRBV4-2 and TRBJ1-6; D unresolved. The CDR3 covers 16 residues. Germline CDR1 reads LGHNA; CDR2 reads YNFKEQ. The CDR3 nucleotides are TGTGCCAGCAGCCAAGATATCCAGAGAAAAGGGTCACTCCTCCACTTT. Translated: CASSQDIQRKGSLLHF.

Only a few counts were recorded for this clone. The chain couples TRBV5-1 to TRBJ2-7; the D is unclear. There are 13 residues in the CDR3. Between the trimmed V and J ends, which lost 0 bases and 0 bases, there was a span of 4 bases. From germline, CDR1 is SGHRS and CDR2 YFSETQ. In DNA, the CDR3 is TGCGCCAGCAGCTTGGTGGGCTCCTACGAGCAGTACTTC. Translated, it gives CASSLVGSYEQYF.

The table lists this clone with a count of one. The genes are TRBV7-9 and TRBJ1-1; no firm D call. V was pared by 3 bases and J by 1 base, with 12 bases between. The V gene's germline CDR1 is SEHNR and CDR2 FQNEAQ (reference sequence). The CDR3 extends over 15 amino acids. CDR3 amino acids: CASSFSTDKNTEAFF. Here the CDR3 DNA reads TGTGCCAGCAGCTTTTCGACGGATAAGAACACTGAAGCTTTCTTT. The full variable domain, with the rest looked up from reference TRBV7-9 and TRBJ1-1, is DTGVSQNPRHKITKRGQNVTFRCDPISEHNRLYWYRQTLGQGPEFLTYFQNEAQLEKSRLLSDRFSAERPKGSFSTLEIQRTEQGDSAMYLCASSFSTDKNTEAFFGQGTRLTVV.

The chain links TRBV27 to TRBJ2-1, with D perhaps TRBD2 (7 bases). CDR1 is MNHEY, CDR2 SMNVEV, per germline (reference sequence). The CDR3 length is 16 residues. Between the trimmed V and J ends, which lost 6 bases and 1 base, there was a span of 16 bases. The CDR3 coding sequence is TGTGCCAGCAGCTTGGGTGCGGGGGCGTCCTACAATGAGCAGTTCTTC. Translation: CASSLGAGASYNEQFF.

This chain connects TRBV29-1 to TRBJ1-1; TRBD1 aligns across 10 bases. Germline CDR1 is SQVTM and CDR2 is ANQGSEA. This CDR3 comprises 15 residues. V lost 7 bases to trimming and J lost 1 base; unmatched junction nucleotides: 9. CDR3 nucleotide sequence: TGCAGCGGGGGGGTGACAGGGGGCCCGAACACTGAAGCTTTCTTT. Protein product: CSGGVTGGPNTEAFF.